Only a few counts were recorded for the clone carrying this TCR beta chain. Antigen: not known. The use of a sample-barcoded 5' primer and a J-beta primer mix characterized a second PCR of about 7 to 12 cycles. TCRdb fed the 5' RACE reads into MiXCR, producing one record per CDR3 protein. Found here are hundreds of thousands of distinct CDR3 sequences, 46% of them singletons; the top ten hold 15% to 20%. This specimen belongs to a study of blood T cells in healthy people across ages. The ends were cut back, 0 bases at V and 3 bases at J, with 9 bases in the middle. The CDR3 sequence is 15 residues long. CDR1 is LGHNA and CDR2 is YSLEER in the germline V gene. Notes on the study in general: Unsorted PBMCs prevented conclusive naive versus antigen-experienced comparison. Diversity estimates from one million T cells were considered underestimates.

Sequenced: blood. The TCR sequence derives from an elderly man in good health. The chain recombines TRBV4-3 with TRBJ1-5, with a tentative D call TRBD1 (6 bases). CDR3 bases: TGCGCCAGCAGCCAAGAATACAGGGACAATCAGCCCCAGCATTTT. As protein: CASSQEYRDNQPQHF.